These 6 T cell receptor beta chains originate from one sample sequenced in a study of technical replicates of blood from several donors. Repertoires were generated with immunoSEQ multiplex PCR, while TCRdb's copy carries only in-frame clones and drops some. The sample carries about 84,000 clones, 98% recorded once. Sequencing input: T cells isolated from PBMCs. These TCRs come from a human donor in good health.

The genes are TRBV6-5 and TRBJ2-3; D is perhaps TRBD1 (6 bases). The CDR3 extends over 14 amino acids. Looked up from germline, CDR1 is MNHEY and CDR2 is SVGAGI. Trimming stripped 0 bases from V and 4 bases from J, with 8 bases between. This chain's CDR3 is CASSYSWGPDTQYF. The CDR3 nucleotides read TGTGCCAGCAGTTACTCATGGGGGCCAGATACGCAGTATTTT.

V is TRBV10-3 and J is TRBJ2-7, with D maybe TRBD1 (6 bases). The CDR3 runs 12 residues. Germline V gives CDR1 ENHRY, CDR2 SYGVKD. Trimming took 10 bases from V and 2 from J, leaving 12 bases between them. The DNA of the CDR3 is TGTGCCACCCGGACAGACCCCTACGAGCAGTACTTC. Translated: CATRTDPYEQYF.

The genes are TRBV5-4 and TRBJ2-3, with 8 bases lining up with TRBD2. CDR1 is SGHNT and CDR2 is YYREEE in the germline V gene (reference sequence). The CDR3 has 15 amino acids. Trimming removed 1 base from V and 3 bases from J; junction bases left unmatched: 4. The CDR3 nucleotides are TGTGCCAGCAGCTTGCGGGGGGGCTTGACAGATACGCAGTATTTT. Translation gives CASSLRGGLTDTQYF. The entire variable domain, with the rest obtained from reference TRBV5-4 and TRBJ2-3, is as follows: ETGVTQSPTHLIKTRGQQVTLRCSSQSGHNTVSWYQQALGQGPQFIFQYYREEENGRGNFPPRFSGLQFPNYSSELNVNALELDDSALYLCASSLRGGLTDTQYFGPGTRLTVL.

The V gene is TRBV19, the J gene TRBJ1-2, with D perhaps matching TRBD1 (5 bases). Germline lookup yields CDR1 LNHDA and CDR2 SQIVND (reference sequence). Trimming removed 3 bases from V and 7 bases from J, with 12 bases in between. The CDR3 extends over 13 amino acids. CDR3 sequence: CASSISGYGGYTF. DNA of the CDR3: TGTGCCAGTAGTATCTCAGGGTATGGTGGCTACACCTTC.

This chain joins TRBV10-1 and TRBJ1-5; a possible D gene is TRBD1 (6 bases). Looked up from germline, CDR1 is WNHNN and CDR2 is SYGVQD (reference sequence). CDR3 length: 16 amino acids. Trimming pared 9 bases from V and 1 base from J, leaving 19 bases between. Here the CDR3 reads CARRRGLDRSNQPQHF. For the CDR3, the DNA is TGCGCCAGGAGAAGAGGTCTCGACAGGAGCAATCAGCCCCAGCATTTT.

The chain couples TRBV27 to TRBJ1-6; possible D gene TRBD1, 6 bases. V was clipped by 5 bases and J by 0 bases, with 14 bases between them. Germline V lookup: CDR1 MNHEY, CDR2 SMNVEV (reference sequence). The CDR3 has 17 residues. CDR3 sequence (DNA): TGTGCCAGCAGTGTCCAACAGGGTCGCTCCTATAATTCACCCCTCCACTTT. Encoded protein: CASSVQQGRSYNSPLHF.